The entry that follows covers one TCR beta chain sequence. Its matching antigen is unknown. The source of the sample is a study of T cell repertoires in cytomegalovirus infection. V lost 5 bases and J 5 bases, leaving 11 bases between the germline ends. This CDR3 contains 13 residues. Germline V gene data show CDR1 as MNHEY and CDR2 as SVGEGT. TCRdb reprocessed the reads with MiXCR, giving one entry per CDR3 protein. Here the sample spans around 710,000 distinct CDR3 sequences, about 28% being singletons. This receptor was identified in a human donor in good health (CMV status not recorded). Some clones in this sample may be carry-over from other donors' samples. This rearrangement joins TRBV6-2 or TRBV6-3 to TRBJ2-3, with D uncertain. Material: cultured CD8+ T cells from PBMCs, obtained from culture after CMV antigen stimulation. The CDR3 nucleotides are TGTGCCAGCAGTCCACCCCTGGGAGATACGCAGTATTTT. This translates into CASSPPLGDTQYF.